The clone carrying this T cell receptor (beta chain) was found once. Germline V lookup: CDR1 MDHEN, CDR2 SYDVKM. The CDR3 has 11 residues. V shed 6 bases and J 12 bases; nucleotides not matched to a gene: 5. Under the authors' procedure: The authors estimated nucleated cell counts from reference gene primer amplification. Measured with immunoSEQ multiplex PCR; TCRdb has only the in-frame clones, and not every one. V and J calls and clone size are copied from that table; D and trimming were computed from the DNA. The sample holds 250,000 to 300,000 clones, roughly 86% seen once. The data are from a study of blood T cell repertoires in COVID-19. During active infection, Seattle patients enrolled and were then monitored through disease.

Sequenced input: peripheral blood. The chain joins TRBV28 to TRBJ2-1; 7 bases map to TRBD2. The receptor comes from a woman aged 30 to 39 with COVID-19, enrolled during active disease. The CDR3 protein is CASRRDYRQFF. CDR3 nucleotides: TGTGCCAGCAGGCGGGACTATCGGCAGTTCTTC.